One sample yielded the 2 T cell receptor beta chains listed below, sequenced in a study of cytomegalovirus exposure and HLA in healthy donors. Clones were read by immunoSEQ multiplex PCR, and TCRdb kept only the in-frame ones, dropping some. The sample has 150,000 to 180,000 clones, roughly 84% seen once. The sample taken for sequencing was PBMCs. The receptors originated from a human donor in good health.

This clone was seen more than once but under ten times. The genes are TRBV7-2 and TRBJ2-7; D not certain. Germline CDR1 and CDR2: SGHTA and FQGNSA. The CDR3 is 12 residues long. The germline V and J ends were trimmed by 3 bases and 4 bases, with 7 bases remaining between them. The CDR3: CASSLPMYEQYF. In DNA, the CDR3 is TGTGCCAGCAGCTTGCCTATGTACGAGCAGTACTTC. Full variable domain (missing parts from reference TRBV7-2 and TRBJ2-7): GAGVSQSPSNKVTEKGKDVELRCDPISGHTALYWYRQSLGQGLEFLIYFQGNSAPDKSGLPSDRFSAERTGGSVSTLTIQRTQQEDSAVYLCASSLPMYEQYFGPGTRLTVT.

This chain connects TRBV2 to TRBJ1-2; D gene ambiguous. Trimming pared 8 bases from V and 4 bases from J, leaving 17 bases between. The length of the CDR3 is 14 residues. CDR1 is SNHLY, CDR2 FYNNEI, per germline. The CDR3 sequence is CASSSSGYRYGYTF. DNA of the CDR3: TGTGCCAGCTCATCATCGGGGTATCGCTATGGCTACACCTTC.